This T cell receptor beta chain was sequenced in a study of T cell changes during pregnancy in multiple sclerosis. This table comes from immunoSEQ multiplex PCR, and its TCRdb copy is limited to in-frame clones, with some not included. Of about 74,000 clones listed, roughly nine tenths are singletons. In its sample, this clone was seen a few times. The specimen was peripheral blood, collected before pregnancy. The clonotype comes from a female donor with multiple sclerosis, enrolled in a pregnancy study.

The CDR3 DNA reads as TGTGCCACCAGCAGAGTCGGACTATGGCAGCCCCAGCATTTT. Protein sequence: CATSRVGLWQPQHF. This chain joins TRBV15 and TRBJ1-5; no firm D call. With 1 base removed from V and 7 bases from J, the gap between germline ends came to 11 bases. The CDR3 is made up of 14 amino acids. Germline V gives CDR1 LNHNV, CDR2 YYDKDF (reference sequence).